This T cell receptor beta chain was sequenced for a study of CD8 T cells in Susac syndrome (dated by TCRdb to about 2019). For the wider study: Of the Susac syndrome patients who were sequenced, fewer than 10 were in clinical remission while more than five had clinically active disease. Susac syndrome patients were therapy-naive, on corticosteroids (some also receiving IVIg), or on IVIg alone at blood withdrawal. Whether CD8+ T cell activation and differentiation in Susac syndrome was antigen driven was tested using repertoire sequencing. What the research found in general, with its limitations: No clonal expansion was detected in the CD4+ T cell repertoire of Susac syndrome patients. The TCR sequencing and HLA analysis was acknowledged to have included a relatively small number of individuals.

This clonotype was seen a single time. It has no known antigen specificity. No base quality values were provided; no much bigger clone lies one nucleotide off. A single read is weak support. RNA was extracted using the RNeasy kit, and roughly 0.5 to 1 ug of the RNA was reverse transcribed with random hexamers. The immunoSEQ multiplex PCR assay, which covers 54 Vbeta and 13 Jbeta segments, was used to amplify TCR beta CDR3 regions. PCR amplification bias was corrected using a synthetic template baseline for primer optimization and computational correction. In the authors' own workflow: Reads were assigned to V, D and J genes according to IMGT and analyzed in immunoSEQ Analyzer, with only productive sequences retained. Clonality was computed as one minus Shannon entropy normalized by log2 of the number of productive unique sequences. For each patient and control, public and private clones were evaluated among the 100 most prevalent clones. Clones were defined as Susac-specific if absent from the healthy and MS cohorts, from more than 900 published viral clones and from other ImmuneACCESS disease sequences. The public reads were run again by TCRdb, first through fastp at Q25 and then through MiXCR, and only productive beta chains were kept. Rows with a matching CDR3 protein are joined into one entry that keeps the most common DNA and genes. The V and J calls were determined by TCRdb, not by the authors. Recorded for this sample are under 200,000 distinct CDR3 sequences; roughly 94% of them occurred a single time. The ten biggest clones cover roughly 0.11% of the sample.

Peripheral blood CD8+ and CD4+ T cells from healthy donors, Susac syndrome patients and multiple sclerosis patients were profiled using high-throughput TCR beta sequencing. Susac syndrome patients met recently defined diagnostic criteria for definite or probable disease. Bulk CD8+ and CD4+ T cells were purified by magnetic negative isolation, whereas CD8+ TEMRA cells were enriched by FACS. Blood was collected in EDTA tubes and processed within 24 hours, with PBMCs isolated through density gradient centrifugation. PBMCs intended for TCR sequencing were cryopreserved in liquid nitrogen and thawed later in a water bath at 37 degrees C. Purity of sorted or isolated CD4+, CD8+ and CD8+ TEMRA cells was at least 90%. The CDR3 contains 14 residues, cysteine and phenylalanine counted. Only the CDR3 DNA is retained, 42 bases long and in frame from the first base. The junction carries 15 bases between V and J, which are trimmed by 7 bases and 3 bases respectively. The germline V gene (reference sequence) yields SGHNT for CDR1 and YYREEE for CDR2.

This TCR came from a human donor with Susac syndrome. The chain uses TRBV5-4 and TRBJ2-3; a tentative D call is TRBD2 (5 bases match). The sample taken for sequencing was CD4+ T cells from PBMCs. At the DNA level, the sequence is TGTGCCAGCTCCGGCCCTCTAGCTACAGATACGCAGTATTTT. This sequence encodes CASSGPLATDTQYF.